This TCR beta chain was identified in a study of blood T cell repertoires in COVID-19. In the study overall: Specimens from acute and convalescent COVID-19 originated in the United States, Italy and Spain. T cells, B-cell-depleted T cells, or PBMCs provided the cDNA or gDNA that served as material.

This CDR3 contains 14 residues. V shed 2 bases and J 7 bases; nucleotides not matched to a gene: 4. Germline-derived CDR1 and CDR2 are LGHDT and YNNKEL (reference sequence). Authors' data handling: Reference gene primers were amplified, and this amplification served to estimate nucleated cell counts. Data came from immunoSEQ multiplex PCR; TCRdb stores just in-frame clones and leaves some out. D and trimming come from the DNA, and the V and J calls and clone size come from that table. The sample lists approximately 350,000 clones, 91% occurring once. Sequencing was performed on peripheral blood. The chain is built from TRBV3-1 (or the pseudogene TRBV3-2) and TRBJ2-2, with TRBD1 identical over 7 bases. The sequence came from a woman under 30 who had recovered from COVID-19. CDR3 nucleotide sequence: TGTGCCAGCAGCCAACGACAGGGATTCGGGGAGCTGTTTTTT. Encoded protein: CASSQRQGFGELFF.